Below, one T cell receptor beta chain is given with its context. Its target is not known. An input of roughly 0.5 to 1 ug of RNA was subjected to reverse transcription using random hexamers. TCRdb analysed the immunoSEQ multiplex PCR reads with MiXCR anew, one entry per CDR3 protein. The sample has about 190,000 distinct CDR3 sequences; 85% to 95% are singletons. This specimen belongs to a study of CD8 T cells in Susac syndrome. The study's findings and limits: TEMRA cells and active patients showed peak Susac CD8+ clonal expansion.

V lost 5 bases and J lost 4; bases outside the gene matches: 9. CDR3 length: 17 residues. In germline, CDR1 is SGHAT, CDR2 FQNNGV. The chain joins TRBV11-2 to TRBJ2-1; 12 bases agree with TRBD2. The receptor comes from a human donor with Susac syndrome. Sequenced input: CD8+ T cells from PBMCs. Here the CDR3 DNA reads TGTGCCAGCAGCGAACCGGGACTAGCGGGCCTGTACAATGAGCAGTTCTTC. As protein: CASSEPGLAGLYNEQFF.